This TCR beta chain was obtained from a study of OX40 agonist ivuxolimab in advanced cancers. Study information: The mean age was roughly 60 years, ranging from 23 to 79, with about 87% of participants male. Study-wide results and caveats: Certain nonresponding patients likewise had low normalized T-cell clonal expansion.

TCRdb's table, derived via immunoSEQ multiplex PCR, lists solely in-frame clones and lacks some. The repertoire holds fewer than 35,000 clones, with 88% as singletons. This CDR3 region has 15 residues. V lost 0 bases and J lost 8, with 16 bases in between. Germline V lookup: CDR1 ENHRY, CDR2 SYGVKD. By share of the sample, this clone is medium-sized. Its target is unknown. V and J are TRBV10-3 and TRBJ1-2, with D perhaps TRBD1 (5 bases). The receptor's source is an adult with an advanced solid tumor such as melanoma, head and neck, liver or kidney cancer. The sequencing used CD4+ or CD8+ T cells sorted from blood, collected in a trial of the OX40 agonist ivuxolimab. The CDR3 region has the DNA TGTGCCATCAGTGAGTCGGCGGGGCAGGGAGGAGGCTACACCTTC. Protein product: CAISESAGQGGGYTF.